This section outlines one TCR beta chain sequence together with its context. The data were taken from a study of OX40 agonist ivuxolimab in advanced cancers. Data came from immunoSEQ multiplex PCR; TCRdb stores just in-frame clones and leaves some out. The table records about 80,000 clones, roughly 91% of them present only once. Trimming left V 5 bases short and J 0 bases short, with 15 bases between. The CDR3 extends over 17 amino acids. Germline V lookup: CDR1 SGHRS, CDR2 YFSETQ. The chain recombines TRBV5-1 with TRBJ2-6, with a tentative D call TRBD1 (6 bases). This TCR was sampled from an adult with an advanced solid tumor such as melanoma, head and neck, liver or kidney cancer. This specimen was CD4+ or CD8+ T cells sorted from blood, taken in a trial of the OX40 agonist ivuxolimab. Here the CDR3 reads CASSFFQGTSGANVLTF. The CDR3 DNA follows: TGCGCCAGCAGTTTTTTCCAGGGGACCTCTGGGGCCAACGTCCTGACTTTC. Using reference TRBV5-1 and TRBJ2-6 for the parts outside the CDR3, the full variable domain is KAGVTQTPRYLIKTRGQQVTLSCSPISGHRSVSWYQQTPGQGLQFLFEYFSETQRNKGNFPGRFSGRQFSNSRSEMNVSTLELGDSALYLCASSFFQGTSGANVLTFGAGSRLTVL.